One and the same sample provided the 16 T cell receptor beta chains below, sequenced in a study of blood T cell repertoires in COVID-19. Data came from immunoSEQ multiplex PCR; TCRdb stores just in-frame clones and leaves some out. The data contain roughly 150,000 clones, 85% to 90% of them singletons. The material sequenced was peripheral blood. These receptors all stem from a woman aged 70 to 79 with COVID-19, enrolled during active disease.

DNA of the CDR3: TGTGCCTGGAGTGTGAGCAATAACTATGGCTACACCTTC. It translates to CAWSVSNNYGYTF. The rearrangement joins TRBV30 to TRBJ1-2; D remains ambiguous. This CDR3 contains 13 residues. Per germline, CDR1 GTSNPN and CDR2 SVGIG (reference sequence). The V gene lost 0 bases and the J gene lost 1 base, with 6 bases spanning the gap. Using reference TRBV30 and TRBJ1-2 for the parts outside the CDR3, the full variable domain is SQTIHQWPATLVQPVGSPLSLECTVEGTSNPNLYWYRQAAGRGLQLLFYSVGIGQISSEVPQNLSASRPQDRQFILSSKKLLLSDSGFYLCAWSVSNNYGYTFGSGTRLTVV.

CDR3 loop: CASSWGQGNGYTF. In nucleotides, the CDR3 is TGTGCCAGCAGTTGGGGACAGGGGAACGGCTACACCTTC. This chain links TRBV28 with TRBJ1-2; TRBD1 aligns across 10 bases. Germline V gives CDR1 MDHEN, CDR2 SYDVKM. The length of the CDR3 is 13 residues. V lost 4 bases and J lost 8; bases outside the gene matches: 4.

The rearrangement uses TRBV30 and TRBJ1-2; D not resolved. This CDR3 has 15 amino acids. Per germline, CDR1 GTSNPN and CDR2 SVGIG (reference sequence). The V gene lost 3 bases and the J gene lost 6 bases, with 20 bases spanning the gap. In DNA form, the CDR3 reads TGTGCCTGGAGCCCCTCGACACAATTCTCTCATGGCTACACCTTC. It translates to CAWSPSTQFSHGYTF.

The V call is TRBV2, the J call TRBJ1-2; 8 bases fit TRBD1. This CDR3 is 15 amino acids long. Trimming cost V 3 bases and J 5 bases; bases outside gene matches: 8. Germline CDR1 and CDR2: SNHLY and FYNNEI. CDR3 bases: TGTGCCAGCAGTGATAAGAGACAGGGGTCGTATGGCTACACCTTC. This codes for CASSDKRQGSYGYTF.

Here the CDR3 DNA reads TGTGCCAGCAGACTGGAGCGGGGGTCCTCCTACGAGCAGTACTTC. It specifies CASRLERGSSYEQYF. The chain employs TRBV27 and TRBJ2-7; 8 positions agree with TRBD2. The trim removed 6 bases at V and 0 bases at J, leaving 7 bases unmatched. CDR3 size: 15 residues. Germline CDR1 reads MNHEY; CDR2 reads SMNVEV (reference sequence).

About this clone: Relative to the germline gene, one junction end is altered; a read error may explain this. The chain carries TRBV7-6 and TRBJ1-5, with 7 nucleotides matching TRBD1. This CDR3 comprises 14 residues. Germline V lookup: CDR1 SGHVS, CDR2 FNYEAQ. The CDR3 bases are TGTGCCACCAGCCCCGGGACAGATAAACAGCCCCAGCATTTT. Translation: CATSPGTDKQPQHF.

The chain carries TRBV30 and TRBJ2-5, with 10 bases lining up with TRBD2. The germline V gene has CDR1 GTSNPN and CDR2 SVGIG (reference sequence). The CDR3 has 14 residues. Trimming cost V 2 bases and J 4 bases; bases outside gene matches: 4. The CDR3 reads CAWSLAGVGETQYF. In DNA, the CDR3 is TGTGCCTGGAGTCTAGCGGGGGTTGGAGAGACCCAGTACTTC.

CDR3 sequence: CASSLSGQGNNSPLHF. Written as DNA, the CDR3 is TGCGCCAGCAGCTTGTCGGGACAGGGTAATAATTCACCCCTCCACTTT. The chain recombines TRBV5-1 with TRBJ1-6; 9 positions agree with TRBD1. CDR1 is SGHRS, CDR2 YFSETQ, per germline. The J segment lost 5 bases and the V segment lost 1 base, leaving 4 bases of the junction unmatched. The CDR3 covers 16 residues.

About this clone: Other nucleotide sequences from this sample produce the same CDR3. The chain's CDR3 is CASSLGPGNQPQHF. The CDR3 DNA sequence: TGCGCCAGCAGCTTGGGCCCAGGGAATCAGCCCCAGCATTTT. The J gene is TRBJ1-5, the V gene TRBV5-1, with a possible D match to TRBD1 (5 bases). The CDR3 has 14 residues. Germline V gene data show CDR1 as SGHRS and CDR2 as YFSETQ. Deletions cut 0 bases from V and 4 bases from J, with 8 bases between.

The chain is built from TRBV5-1 and TRBJ2-3; TRBD1 agrees at 10 bases. The CDR3 totals 16 residues. Germline loops: CDR1 SGHRS, CDR2 YFSETQ. With V trimmed by 5 bases and J by 4 bases, 10 bases remained unmatched. In DNA, the CDR3 is TGCGCCAGCAGGCAAGGACAGGGGGGGTTCGCAGATACGCAGTATTTT. Protein product: CASRQGQGGFADTQYF.

This clone has a single count. V usage is TRBV12-5 and J usage is TRBJ1-5; D gene uncertain. Germline V gives CDR1 LGHNT, CDR2 FRNRAP. The ends were cut back, 7 bases at V and 4 bases at J, with 17 bases in the middle. CDR3 size: 15 residues. CDR3 loop: CASANSGVRNQPQHF. In DNA, the CDR3 is TGTGCTAGTGCAAACAGCGGGGTTAGGAATCAGCCCCAGCATTTT.

The V gene is TRBV11-2, the J gene TRBJ1-2, with a possible D match to TRBD1 (5 bases). This CDR3 comprises 12 residues. Germline-derived CDR1 and CDR2 are SGHAT and FQNNGV. Trimming stripped 0 bases from V and 6 bases from J, with 5 bases between. CDR3 protein: CASSLEGDGYTF. CDR3 DNA sequence: TGTGCCAGCAGCTTAGAAGGGGATGGCTACACCTTC.

The chain joins TRBV5-1 to TRBJ2-7; 14 bases align to TRBD2. The CDR3 consists of 17 residues. V trimming: 3 bases; J trimming: 1 base; junction bases outside the gene matches: 6. Germline assignment: CDR1 SGHRS and CDR2 YFSETQ. DNA for the CDR3: TGCGCCAGCAGCTCAAGGACTAGCGGGGGGCAATCCTACGAGCAGTACTTC. Its translation: CASSSRTSGGQSYEQYF.

This clone showed up just a few times. This sequence joins TRBV2 and TRBJ2-1, with 9 nucleotides matching TRBD1. The CDR3 covers 13 residues. V lost 9 bases, J lost 6 bases, and 6 bases stayed unmatched. Germline V gives CDR1 SNHLY, CDR2 FYNNEI. CDR3 protein: CARSGQGRNEQFF. The CDR3 DNA is TGTGCCAGATCGGGACAGGGTCGCAATGAGCAGTTCTTC.

This chain joins TRBV7-9 and TRBJ2-1, with TRBD1 as a possible D gene (6 bases). The CDR3 spans 14 residues. In germline, CDR1 is SEHNR, CDR2 FQNEAQ (reference sequence). With 6 bases removed from V and 9 bases from J, the gap between germline ends came to 18 bases. CDR3 loop: CASRQGHSQGEQFF. The CDR3 coding sequence is TGTGCCAGCAGACAGGGACATTCCCAGGGTGAGCAGTTCTTC.

This clone was recorded a few times. The chain carries TRBV19 and TRBJ2-2; 10 nucleotides line up with TRBD2. The V and J ends lost 2 bases and 5 bases, in that order; junction bases with no gene match: 11. The length of the CDR3 is 18 residues. Germline V lookup: CDR1 LNHDA, CDR2 SQIVND (reference sequence). The DNA of the CDR3 is TGTGCCAGTAGTATAACCGGACGGGCTAGCGGGGGAACCGGGGAGCTGTTTTTT. Translating gives CASSITGRASGGTGELFF.